Sequencing of this TCR beta chain was carried out in a study of blood T cell repertoires in COVID-19. Across the whole study: Researchers got acute and convalescent COVID-19 samples from the United States, Italy and Spain. Sources were T cells, B-cell-depleted T cells, or PBMCs; the material itself was cDNA or gDNA.

Source study methods: It was from reference gene primer amplification that nucleated cell counts were estimated. Profiling relied on immunoSEQ multiplex PCR, and the TCRdb table lists in-frame clones only, not all of them. That table gives V, J and clone size, and the DNA gave D and trimming. The sample lists around 110,000 clones; around nine tenths were seen once. This CDR3 is 15 amino acids long. V gave up 5 bases and J gave up 8 bases; unmatched junction bases: 11. Germline V lookup: CDR1 LGHDT, CDR2 YNNKEL (reference sequence). The chain links TRBV3-1 (or the pseudogene TRBV3-2) to TRBJ1-4, with TRBD1 matching over 7 bases. The sequencing input was peripheral blood. This clonotype was sampled from a human donor with active COVID-19. The donor label of this sample is uncertain. CDR3 sequence: CASSRRQQGQEKLFF. The CDR3 nucleotides are TGTGCCAGCAGCAGACGACAACAGGGGCAGGAAAAACTGTTTTTT.